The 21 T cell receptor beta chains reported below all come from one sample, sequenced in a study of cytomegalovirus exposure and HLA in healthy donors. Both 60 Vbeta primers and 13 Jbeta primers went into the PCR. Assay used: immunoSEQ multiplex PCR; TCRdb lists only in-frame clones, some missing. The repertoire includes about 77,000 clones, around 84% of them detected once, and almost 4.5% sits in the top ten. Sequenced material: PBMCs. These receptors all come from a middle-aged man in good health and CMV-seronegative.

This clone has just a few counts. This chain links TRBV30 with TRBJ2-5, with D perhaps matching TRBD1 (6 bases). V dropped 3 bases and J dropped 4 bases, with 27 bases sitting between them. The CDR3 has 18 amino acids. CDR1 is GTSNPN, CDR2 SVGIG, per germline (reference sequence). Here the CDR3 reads CAWSGFQGDFTRGETQYF. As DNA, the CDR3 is TGTGCCTGGAGCGGATTCCAGGGAGATTTCACCAGGGGAGAGACCCAGTACTTC.

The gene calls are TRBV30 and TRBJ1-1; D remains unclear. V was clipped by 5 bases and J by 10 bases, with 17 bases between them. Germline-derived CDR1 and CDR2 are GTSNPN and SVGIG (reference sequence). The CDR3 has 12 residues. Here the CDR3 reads CAWDKGGLGAFF. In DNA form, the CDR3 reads TGTGCCTGGGACAAGGGAGGTCTGGGAGCTTTCTTT.

CDR3 DNA sequence: TGTGCCTGGACCCAACGAGGAGGGGATGGCTACACCTTC. This translates into CAWTQRGGDGYTF. The gene calls are TRBV30 and TRBJ1-2; weak D call: TRBD1 (5 bases). Per germline, CDR1 GTSNPN and CDR2 SVGIG (reference sequence). This CDR3 spans 13 amino acids. The ends were cut back, 4 bases at V and 6 bases at J, with 15 bases in the middle. The whole variable domain, filled in from reference TRBV30 and TRBJ1-2, reads SQTIHQWPATLVQPVGSPLSLECTVEGTSNPNLYWYRQAAGRGLQLLFYSVGIGQISSEVPQNLSASRPQDRQFILSSKKLLLSDSGFYLCAWTQRGGDGYTFGSGTRLTVV.

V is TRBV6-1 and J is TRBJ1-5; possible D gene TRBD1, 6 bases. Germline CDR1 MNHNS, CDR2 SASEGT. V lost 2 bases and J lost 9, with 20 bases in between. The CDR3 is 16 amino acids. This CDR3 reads CASSEPPDRFSGPQHF. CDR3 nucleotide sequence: TGTGCCAGCAGTGAACCACCCGACAGGTTCTCCGGGCCCCAGCATTTT.

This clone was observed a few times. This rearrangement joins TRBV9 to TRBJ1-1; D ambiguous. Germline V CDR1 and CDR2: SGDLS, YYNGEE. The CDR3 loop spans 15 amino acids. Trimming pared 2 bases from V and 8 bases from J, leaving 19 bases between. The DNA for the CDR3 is TGTGCCAGCAGCGTTAGCCCGAAATTGAAAACGGAAGCTTTCTTT. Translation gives CASSVSPKLKTEAFF.

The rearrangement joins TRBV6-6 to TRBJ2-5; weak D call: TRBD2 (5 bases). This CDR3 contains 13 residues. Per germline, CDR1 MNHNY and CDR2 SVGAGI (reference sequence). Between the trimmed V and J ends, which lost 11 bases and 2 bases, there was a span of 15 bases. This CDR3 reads CAGQFGLQETQYF. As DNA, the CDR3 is TGTGCCGGGCAGTTCGGACTTCAAGAGACCCAGTACTTC.

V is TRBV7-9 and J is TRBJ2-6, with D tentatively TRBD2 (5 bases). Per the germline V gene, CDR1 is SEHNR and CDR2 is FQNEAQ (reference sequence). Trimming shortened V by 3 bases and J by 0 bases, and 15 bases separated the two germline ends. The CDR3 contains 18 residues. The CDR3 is CASSLVAGVSSGANVLTF. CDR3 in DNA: TGTGCCAGCAGCTTGGTCGCCGGGGTATCCTCTGGGGCCAACGTCCTGACTTTC.

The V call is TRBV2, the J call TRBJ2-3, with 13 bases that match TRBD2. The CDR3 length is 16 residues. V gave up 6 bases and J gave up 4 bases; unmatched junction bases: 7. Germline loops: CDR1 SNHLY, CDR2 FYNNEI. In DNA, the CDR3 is TGTGCCAGCAGAGAGGGACTAGCGGGATTCGCAGATACGCAGTATTTT. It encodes CASREGLAGFADTQYF.

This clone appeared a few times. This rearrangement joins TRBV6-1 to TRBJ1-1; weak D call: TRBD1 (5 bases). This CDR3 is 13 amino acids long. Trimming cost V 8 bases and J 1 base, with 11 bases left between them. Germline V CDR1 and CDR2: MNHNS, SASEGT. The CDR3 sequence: CASSPTENTEAFF. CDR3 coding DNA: TGTGCCAGCTCCCCGACAGAGAACACTGAAGCTTTCTTT.

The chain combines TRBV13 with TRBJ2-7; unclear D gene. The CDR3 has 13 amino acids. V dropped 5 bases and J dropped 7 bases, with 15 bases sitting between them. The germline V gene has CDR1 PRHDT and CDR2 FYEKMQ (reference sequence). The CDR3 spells CASSELRAGEQYF. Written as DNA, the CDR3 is TGTGCCAGCAGCGAATTAAGAGCAGGAGAGCAGTACTTC.

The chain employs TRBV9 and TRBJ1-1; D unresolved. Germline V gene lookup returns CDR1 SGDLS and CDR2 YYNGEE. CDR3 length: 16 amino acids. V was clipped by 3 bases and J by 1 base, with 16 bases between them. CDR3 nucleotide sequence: TGTGCCAGCAGCGAGGACTATCGGGGAACGAACACTGAAGCTTTCTTT. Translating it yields CASSEDYRGTNTEAFF.

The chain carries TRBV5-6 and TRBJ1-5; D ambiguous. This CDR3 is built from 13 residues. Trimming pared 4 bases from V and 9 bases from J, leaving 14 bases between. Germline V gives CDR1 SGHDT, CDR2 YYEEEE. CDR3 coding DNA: TGTGCCAGCAGCCCGAGGGTCACGGGGCCCCAGCATTTT. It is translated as CASSPRVTGPQHF.

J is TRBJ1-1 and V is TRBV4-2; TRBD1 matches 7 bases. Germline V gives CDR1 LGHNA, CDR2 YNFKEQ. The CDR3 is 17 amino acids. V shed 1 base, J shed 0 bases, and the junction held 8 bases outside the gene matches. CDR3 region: CASSQVWDSRMNTEAFF. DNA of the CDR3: TGTGCCAGCAGCCAAGTATGGGACAGCCGTATGAACACTGAAGCTTTCTTT.

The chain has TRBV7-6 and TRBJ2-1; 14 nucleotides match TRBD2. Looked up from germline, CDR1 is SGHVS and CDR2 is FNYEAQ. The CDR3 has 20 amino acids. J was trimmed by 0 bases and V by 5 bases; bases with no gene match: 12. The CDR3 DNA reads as TGTGCCAGCAGCCCCCGATTCCCCGGGACTAGCGGGAGCTCCTACAATGAGCAGTTCTTC. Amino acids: CASSPRFPGTSGSSYNEQFF.

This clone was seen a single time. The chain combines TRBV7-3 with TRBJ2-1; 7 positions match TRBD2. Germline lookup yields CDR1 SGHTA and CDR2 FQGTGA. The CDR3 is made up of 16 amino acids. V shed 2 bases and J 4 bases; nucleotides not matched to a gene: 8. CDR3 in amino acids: CASSLGSTSRYNEQFF. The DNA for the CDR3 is TGTGCCAGCAGCTTAGGGTCGACTAGCAGATACAATGAGCAGTTCTTC.

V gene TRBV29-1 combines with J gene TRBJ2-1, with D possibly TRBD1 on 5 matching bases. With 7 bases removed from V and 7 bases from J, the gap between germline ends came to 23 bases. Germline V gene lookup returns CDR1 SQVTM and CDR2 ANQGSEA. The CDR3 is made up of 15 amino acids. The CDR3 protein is CSAPGQGMRQNEQFF. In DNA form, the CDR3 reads TGCAGCGCCCCCGGGCAGGGTATGCGGCAAAATGAGCAGTTCTTC.

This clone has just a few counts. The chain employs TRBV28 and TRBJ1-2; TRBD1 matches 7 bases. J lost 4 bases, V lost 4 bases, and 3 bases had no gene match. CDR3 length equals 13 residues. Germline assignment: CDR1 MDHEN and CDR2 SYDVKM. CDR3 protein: CASSSQGPYGYTF. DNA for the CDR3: TGTGCCAGCAGTTCACAGGGGCCCTATGGCTACACCTTC.

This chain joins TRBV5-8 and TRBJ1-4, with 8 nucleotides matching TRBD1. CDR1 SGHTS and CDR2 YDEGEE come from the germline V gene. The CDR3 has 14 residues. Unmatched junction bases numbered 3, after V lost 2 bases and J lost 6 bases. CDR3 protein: CASSFRGRDEKLFF. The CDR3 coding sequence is TGTGCCAGCAGCTTCAGGGGGCGCGATGAAAAACTGTTTTTT.

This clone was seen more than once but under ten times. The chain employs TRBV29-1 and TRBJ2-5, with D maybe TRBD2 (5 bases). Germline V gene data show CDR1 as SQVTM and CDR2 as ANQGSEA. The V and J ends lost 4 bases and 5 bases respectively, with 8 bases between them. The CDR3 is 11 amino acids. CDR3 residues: CSVGRTETQYF. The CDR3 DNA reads TGCAGCGTTGGGAGGACGGAGACCCAGTACTTC.

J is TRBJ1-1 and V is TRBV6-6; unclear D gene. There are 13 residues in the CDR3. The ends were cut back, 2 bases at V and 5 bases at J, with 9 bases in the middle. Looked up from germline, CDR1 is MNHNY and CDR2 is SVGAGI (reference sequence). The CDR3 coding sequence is TGTGCCAGCAGTTACCTTAGGGAGACTGAAGCTTTCTTT. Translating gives CASSYLRETEAFF.

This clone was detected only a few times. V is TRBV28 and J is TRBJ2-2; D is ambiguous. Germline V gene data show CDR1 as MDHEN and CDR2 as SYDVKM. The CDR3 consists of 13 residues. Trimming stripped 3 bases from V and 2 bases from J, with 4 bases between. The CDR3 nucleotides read TGTGCCAGCAGTTTCCATAACACCGGGGAGCTGTTTTTT. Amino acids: CASSFHNTGELFF.